Listed here are 5 T cell receptor beta chains from one sample, sequenced in a study of graft-versus-host responses after intestinal transplantation. Data came from immunoSEQ multiplex PCR; TCRdb stores just in-frame clones and leaves some out. The data contain approximately 54,000 clones, about 90% of them singletons. Sequenced here: PBMCs, sampled more than 650 days after intestinal transplant. Receptors were obtained from a human patient who received an intestinal transplant, so some T cells may come from the graft donor.

CDR3 nucleotides: TGTGCCAGCAGCGTGGACAGGAGGGAGACCCAGTACTTC. Residues: CASSVDRRETQYF. The chain couples TRBV5-6 to TRBJ2-5; 7 nucleotides agree with TRBD1. Losses at the gene ends were 4 bases for V and 5 bases for J; bases not matched to a gene: 5. CDR3 size: 13 residues. The germline V gene has CDR1 SGHDT and CDR2 YYEEEE.

Only a few counts were recorded for this clone. V is TRBV27 and J is TRBJ2-5; 10 bases match TRBD2. V was pared by 5 bases and J by 5 bases, with 5 bases of the junction left unmatched. The CDR3 totals 14 residues. CDR1 and CDR2 from the germline V gene are MNHEY and SMNVEV (reference sequence). The CDR3 here is CASSPSGGGETQYF. CDR3 DNA: TGTGCCAGCAGTCCGAGCGGGGGGGGTGAGACCCAGTACTTC.

The CDR3 sequence: CASSARGGSEAFF. CDR3 sequence (DNA): TGTGCCAGCAGTGCAAGGGGCGGGTCTGAAGCTTTCTTT. The chain couples TRBV27 to TRBJ1-1, with D possibly matching TRBD1 (5 bases). Trimming stripped 5 bases from V and 6 bases from J, with 13 bases between. The CDR3 length is 13 residues. Germline CDR1 is MNHEY and CDR2 is SMNVEV (reference sequence).

The V gene is TRBV5-1, the J gene TRBJ2-7; 8 bases line up with TRBD1. The V segment lost 0 bases and the J segment 2 bases; nucleotides outside the gene matches: 4. Germline V lookup: CDR1 SGHRS, CDR2 YFSETQ. The CDR3 covers 15 residues. The DNA of the CDR3 is TGCGCCAGCAGCTTGGGGACAGGGAGGCCCTACGAGCAGTACTTC. It translates to CASSLGTGRPYEQYF.

The gene calls are TRBV5-1 and TRBJ1-1; no firm D call. The CDR3 spans 13 residues. Germline CDR1 and CDR2: SGHRS and YFSETQ. Trimming removed 0 bases from V and 6 bases from J, with 9 bases in between. The CDR3 protein is CASSLVGTAEAFF. The CDR3 DNA sequence: TGCGCCAGCAGCTTGGTTGGCACAGCTGAAGCTTTCTTT.